Presented here are 20 T cell receptor beta chains from one specimen sequenced in a study of T cells in Graves' hyperthyroidism and ophthalmopathy (dated by TCRdb to the late 2010s). Library preparation used multiplex PCR. TCRdb lists the instrument as Illumina HiSeq 2000. TCR beta CDR3 regions were amplified from RNA transcripts. A first-round RT-PCR of the TCR CDR3 used the HTBI primer set with the Qiagen OneStep RT-PCR kit. TCRdb reran the public reads through fastp at Q25 and MiXCR, keeping productive beta chains. Identical CDR3 proteins give one entry, which carries the most common genes and DNA. A total of 600,000 to 700,000 distinct CDR3 sequences appear in this sample, approximately 15% of them only once. In total, the top ten clones hold approximately 4.3% of the sample. Sequencing used blood. These receptors came from a woman aged 40 to 50 with Graves' ophthalmopathy.

There are many counts of this clonotype. This rearrangement joins TRBV30 to TRBJ1-1; D is perhaps TRBD1 (5 bases). Germline V CDR1 and CDR2: GTSNPN, SVGIG (reference sequence). Deletions cut 1 base from V and 2 bases from J, with 8 bases between. This CDR3 comprises 13 residues. The CDR3 bases are TGTGCCTGGAGTGAAGGGACCAACACTGAAGCTTTCTTT. Amino acids: CAWSEGTNTEAFF.

This clonotype was seen a handful of times. The rearrangement links TRBV10-3 to TRBJ1-1; no firm D call. This CDR3 spans 13 amino acids. V lost 2 bases and J 4 bases, leaving 8 bases between the germline ends. CDR1 is ENHRY, CDR2 SYGVKD, per germline. In DNA form, the CDR3 reads TGTGCCATCAGTGAGATGGGATTCACTGAAGCTTTCTTT. This sequence encodes CAISEMGFTEAFF.

This clonotype was recorded a few times. V is TRBV20-1 and J is TRBJ2-7; TRBD2 aligns across 10 bases. The CDR3 has 15 amino acids. In germline, CDR1 is DFQATT, CDR2 SNEGSKA (reference sequence). The V gene end was trimmed by 1 base and the J gene end by 6 bases; junction bases not matched to a gene: 9. This CDR3 reads CSARGLGSGRTEQYF. The CDR3 DNA reads as TGCAGTGCTAGAGGATTGGGTAGCGGGAGGACCGAGCAGTACTTC.

This clonotype has a count of ten or more. The rearrangement links TRBV6-2 or TRBV6-3 to TRBJ2-1; 11 nucleotides match TRBD2. Germline V gives CDR1 MNHEY, CDR2 SVGEGT. The CDR3 covers 15 residues. Germline trimming cut 2 bases from V and 6 bases from J; bases unmatched to any gene: 3. The CDR3 loop is CASSYAGLAGNEQFF. The CDR3 DNA sequence: TGTGCCAGCAGTTACGCCGGACTAGCGGGCAATGAGCAGTTCTTC.

This clonotype showed up many times. This chain links TRBV30 with TRBJ2-2; D is undetermined. CDR1 GTSNPN and CDR2 SVGIG come from the germline V gene (reference sequence). Trimming took off 0 bases at V and 2 bases at J, with 1 base between the two ends. This CDR3 has 12 amino acids. CDR3 DNA: TGTGCCTGGAGTGTCAACACCGGGGAGCTGTTTTTT. Translated, it gives CAWSVNTGELFF.

This clonotype was found many times. This sequence joins TRBV6-2 or TRBV6-3 and TRBJ1-2; no clear D. Germline V lookup: CDR1 MNHEY, CDR2 SVGEGT. The V end lost 3 bases, the J end lost 5 bases, and 4 bases lay between the germline ends. There are 11 residues in the CDR3. The CDR3 region is CASSYLYGYTF. CDR3 sequence (DNA): TGTGCCAGCAGTTATCTGTATGGCTACACCTTC.

This clonotype occurred many times. This chain connects TRBV29-1 to TRBJ1-2, with a weak D call TRBD1 (6 bases). Looked up from germline, CDR1 is SQVTM and CDR2 is ANQGSEA. V shed 2 bases and J shed 4 bases, with 11 bases lying between them. This CDR3 is built from 13 residues. This chain's CDR3 is CSVETGYGYGYTF. CDR3 nucleotides: TGCAGCGTTGAAACAGGGTATGGCTATGGCTACACCTTC. Full variable domain (rest looked up from reference TRBV29-1 and TRBJ1-2): SAVISQKPSRDICQRGTSLTIQCQVDSQVTMMFWYRQQPGQSLTLIATANQGSEATYESGFVIDKFPISRPNLTFSTLTVSNMSPEDSSIYLCSVETGYGYGYTFGSGTRLTVV.

The chain links TRBV12-3 or TRBV12-4 to TRBJ2-5, with TRBD1 matching 11 bases. The CDR3 consists of 14 residues. J was trimmed by 6 bases and V by 4 bases; bases with no gene match: 4. In DNA, the CDR3 is TGTGCCAGCAGTTCCGGGACAGGGGGAAAGACCCAGTACTTC. As protein: CASSSGTGGKTQYF.

Ten or more counts support this clonotype. V and J are TRBV11-2 and TRBJ2-1; 14 nucleotides agree with TRBD2. Germline CDR1 SGHAT, CDR2 FQNNGV. CDR3 length: 13 residues. Losses at the gene ends were 5 bases for V and 14 bases for J; bases not matched to a gene: 5. DNA for the CDR3: TGTGCCAGCAGCCACGGGACTAGCGGGGGTGAGTTCTTC. Amino acids: CASSHGTSGGEFF.

A remark on this clonotype: A much larger clone lies one base from this, so it may be a read error. The chain joins TRBV29-1 to TRBJ2-7; possible D gene TRBD1, 6 bases. The CDR3 is 14 amino acids. CDR1 and CDR2 (germline): SQVTM, ANQGSEA. The V gene lost 6 bases and the J gene lost 3 bases, with 18 bases spanning the gap. The CDR3 is CSVGRQVPNYEQYF. The CDR3 bases are TGCAGCGTGGGAAGACAGGTGCCAAACTACGAGCAGTACTTC.

This clonotype has at least ten counts. V is TRBV12-3 or TRBV12-4 and J is TRBJ1-5; D is unresolved. V lost 6 bases, J lost 9 bases, and 12 bases lay in between. CDR3 length: 12 amino acids. CDR3 protein: CASSHGLAPQHF. CDR3 coding DNA: TGTGCCAGCAGCCATGGCCTAGCGCCCCAGCATTTT.

This clonotype was seen a handful of times. The chain employs TRBV5-4 and TRBJ2-5; TRBD2 agrees at 9 bases. Germline V gene data show CDR1 as SGHNT and CDR2 as YYREEE (reference sequence). The CDR3 has 14 residues. In DNA, the CDR3 is TGTTCCACCCAGCGGGAGGCAATGACGGAGACCCAGTACTTC. Amino acid sequence: CSTQREAMTETQYF.

In its sample, this clonotype was seen many times. This rearrangement joins TRBV7-3 to TRBJ2-7; TRBD2 matches at 11 bases. Germline assignment: CDR1 SGHTA and CDR2 FQGTGA. CDR3 length: 15 amino acids. Trimming cost V 0 bases and J 5 bases; bases outside gene matches: 3. This chain's CDR3 is CASSLTGLAAHEQYF. The CDR3 region has the DNA TGTGCCAGCAGCTTAACGGGACTAGCGGCCCACGAGCAGTACTTC. Looking up the rest from reference TRBV7-3 and TRBJ2-7 gives the full variable domain: GAGVSQTPSNKVTEKGKYVELRCDPISGHTALYWYRQSLGQGPEFLIYFQGTGAADDSGLPNDRFFAVRPEGSVSTLKIQRTERGDSAVYLCASSLTGLAAHEQYFGPGTRLTVT.

This chain joins TRBV6-2 or TRBV6-3 and TRBJ2-7, with a weak D call TRBD2 (5 bases). The CDR3 contains 13 residues. Trimming took off 4 bases at V and 6 bases at J, with 13 bases between the two ends. The germline CDR1 and CDR2 sequences are MNHEY and SVGEGT. CDR3 amino acids: CASSSRRASEQYF. CDR3 nucleotide sequence: TGTGCCAGCAGTTCAAGGCGGGCTTCCGAGCAGTACTTC.

This clonotype came up a few times. V gene TRBV5-1 combines with J gene TRBJ2-5, with D possibly called TRBD1 or TRBD2 (5 bases each). Deletions cut 4 bases from V and 5 bases from J, with 18 bases between. CDR1 and CDR2 from the germline V gene are SGHRS and YFSETQ. There are 15 residues in the CDR3. The CDR3 DNA reads as TGCGCCAGCAGCCCCCTCTCGCCCGAGGGGGAGACCCAGTACTTC. Translating it yields CASSPLSPEGETQYF. The variable domain in full, with the rest retrieved from reference TRBV5-1 and TRBJ2-5, is KAGVTQTPRYLIKTRGQQVTLSCSPISGHRSVSWYQQTPGQGLQFLFEYFSETQRNKGNFPGRFSGRQFSNSRSEMNVSTLELGDSALYLCASSPLSPEGETQYFGPGTRLLVL.

The sample holds many counts of this clonotype. This chain uses TRBV19 with TRBJ1-2, with TRBD1 as a possible D gene (6 bases). From germline, CDR1 is LNHDA and CDR2 SQIVND (reference sequence). V lost 6 bases and J 5 bases, leaving 16 bases between the germline ends. The CDR3 has 14 amino acids. CDR3 region: CASRGPGATYGYTF. CDR3 bases: TGTGCCAGTAGAGGCCCGGGGGCGACTTATGGCTACACCTTC.

This clonotype came up many times. V usage is TRBV5-1 and J usage is TRBJ2-2; TRBD1 matches 10 bases. Germline V gene sequence: CDR1 SGHRS, CDR2 YFSETQ. The CDR3 length is 15 residues. With 0 bases clipped from V and 4 bases from J, the junction kept 0 bases outside the gene matches. The CDR3 region is CASSLGTGGTGELFF. The CDR3 coding sequence is TGCGCCAGCAGCTTGGGGACAGGGGGCACCGGGGAGCTGTTTTTT. Supplemented by reference TRBV5-1 and TRBJ2-2, the full variable domain reads KAGVTQTPRYLIKTRGQQVTLSCSPISGHRSVSWYQQTPGQGLQFLFEYFSETQRNKGNFPGRFSGRQFSNSRSEMNVSTLELGDSALYLCASSLGTGGTGELFFGEGSRLTVL.

This clonotype was found many times. CDR3 sequence: CASSFAGSSYNEQFF. The CDR3 DNA reads as TGTGCCAGCAGCTTCGCTGGCAGCTCCTACAATGAGCAGTTCTTC. The chain couples TRBV11-3 to TRBJ2-1; no clear D. The CDR3 totals 15 residues. Looked up from germline, CDR1 is SGHNT and CDR2 is YENEEA. Trimming pared 3 bases from V and 0 bases from J, leaving 9 bases between.

Many counts were recorded for this clonotype. The chain couples TRBV6-1 to TRBJ2-7, with 9 bases matching TRBD2. The V segment lost 2 bases and the J segment 2 bases; nucleotides outside the gene matches: 4. The CDR3 is 15 amino acids. Germline values: CDR1 MNHNS, CDR2 SASEGT. The CDR3 nucleotides are TGTGCCAGCAGTGAACGACTAGCGGAGACCTACGAGCAGTACTTC. This translates into CASSERLAETYEQYF.

This clonotype was seen repeatedly, ten times or more. The chain combines TRBV28 with TRBJ2-7; D is undetermined. The CDR3 extends over 15 amino acids. V lost 3 bases, J lost 2 bases, and 14 bases lay in between. Germline assignment: CDR1 MDHEN and CDR2 SYDVKM. The CDR3 DNA reads TGTGCCAGCAGTTTCTCAGGAACAACGGCCTACGAGCAGTACTTC. Encoded protein: CASSFSGTTAYEQYF.